These T cell receptor beta chains were read from a single sample in a study of sequential checkpoint blockade in melanoma. Only in-frame clones appear in the TCRdb table, and some are missing; sequencing was by immunoSEQ multiplex PCR. The top ten hold about 14% of the sample, which has thousands of clones, 15% to 20% seen once. The sample consisted of tumor tissue (inferred from file names), taken from a patient given nivolumab and ipilimumab in sequence. These receptors were collected from a human donor with melanoma. CDR3s include the opening cysteine and the closing phenylalanine or tryptophan. The size entry is marked missing in some rows and otherwise reads once, few, many or a size class.

clone_size v_call cdr3_aa
many TRBV11-3 CASSPRGSGNTIYF
few TRBV28 CASSLGPGNTIYF
few TRBV9 CASKSDSIGYNEQFF
few TRBV6-1 CASSEARLAGTYEQYF
- TRBV11-3 CASSPGQGAYEQYF
many TRBV11-3 CASSQSGRPPYEQYF
few TRBV6-8 CASSPLQGTYEQYF
few TRBV6-8 CASSPRPTGAVNQPQHF
- TRBV6-7 CASSELDEQYF
many TRBV11-3 CASSLGSGSRLYEQYF
few TRBV30 CAWSVEADNYGYTF
- TRBV29-1 CSAPGWGGLTDTQYF
medium-sized TRBV11-3 CASSLVAGWDKNIQYF
medium-sized TRBV6-8 CASSRAYTGAHEKLFF
few TRBV29-1 CSVEVRGGELFF
large TRBV11-3 CASSPTTDILSTQYF
few TRBV6-8 CASSSFGGSSDTQYF
medium-sized TRBV11-3 CASSPFGPGQASWRPQHF
few TRBV19 CASQGTGSQANVLTF
- TRBV9 CASSVASSGWDEQFF
few TRBV6-8 CASSYSYQGDTEAFF
medium-sized TRBV4-1 CASSQVNGRATGRELFF
- TRBV30 CAWSLDTNTEAFF
many TRBV11-3 CASSLGFGKTSADTQYF
few TRBV30 CAWKGGLNTEAFF
many TRBV11-3 CASSSGRGQETQYF
few TRBV6-8 CASSYLYRGGTDTQYF
- TRBV6-8 CASKGGGPHTQYF
- TRBV28 CASSLMTGFDNYGYTF
few TRBV11-3 CASSSPGTYTGELFF
many TRBV9 CASSLDSTDTQYF
- TRBV19 CASSNAGVQETQYF
few TRBV11-3 CASSPAPGVAGEQYF
few TRBV19 CASSSGPGNTEAFF
- TRBV6-8 CAISDSGGYNEQFF
medium-sized TRBV9 CASSLIGEGYGYTF
few TRBV6-8 CASSYGGSPRRLHNEQFF
- TRBV28 CASSLPAQETQYF
- TRBV28 CASSAPPDRPSNYGYTF
- TRBV29-1 CSVSEGTGGETQYF
few TRBV30 CAWSAGGGNQPQHF
few TRBV30 CAWSIRGGAEAFF
few TRBV6-8 CASSYVQKETQYF
few TRBV6-8 CASSGSSYEQYF
medium-sized TRBV6-1 CASSEVGDEAFF
many TRBV4-1 CASSPDLGGSASWSYEQYF
few TRBV6-8 CASSYGHLYEQYF
- TRBV19 CASSVTGANTEAFF
few TRBV23-1 CASSQALVGESYEQYF
- TRBV6-8 CASSTGQYNEQFF
- TRBV28 CASSTSRRTKTEETQYF